The 31 T cell receptor beta chains in this list originate from one sample, sequenced in a study of response to subunit inactivated influenza vaccine. TCRdb re-derived calls from the RT-PCR reads in MiXCR, one entry per CDR3 protein. The profile shows 550,000 to 800,000 distinct CDR3 sequences, approximately 13% of them singletons. The sequenced sample was PBMCs from blood, obtained around 15 days before vaccination. These receptor sequences come from a man in his fifties or sixties who received an inactivated influenza vaccine.

About this clonotype itself: Given a much more abundant clone one base away, this may be a read error. J is TRBJ2-6 and V is TRBV2; TRBD1 aligns across 10 bases. V lost 5 bases and J lost 0; bases outside the gene matches: 4. CDR1 is SNHLY and CDR2 is FYNNEI in the germline V gene. The CDR3 loop spans 17 amino acids. The CDR3 nucleotides read TGTGCCAGCAGTCCCGGGACAGGGGCCTCTGGGGCCAACGTCCTGACTTTC. Its protein product is CASSPGTGASGANVLTF.

This clonotype occurred a few times. This chain connects TRBV29-1 to TRBJ2-2; 9 positions agree with TRBD1. V lost 3 bases and J lost 5; bases outside the gene matches: 13. There are 17 residues in the CDR3. From germline, CDR1 is SQVTM and CDR2 ANQGSEA. CDR3: CSVDETGTGIKTGELFF. The CDR3 DNA is TGCAGCGTTGATGAAACCGGGACAGGGATCAAGACCGGGGAGCTGTTTTTT.

The V call is TRBV18, the J call TRBJ2-7; 7 nucleotides align to TRBD2. From germline, CDR1 is KGHSH and CDR2 LQKENI. This CDR3 has 14 amino acids. V lost 2 bases to trimming and J lost 4 bases; unmatched junction nucleotides: 5. CDR3 sequence: CASSPTGGMYEQYF. DNA for the CDR3: TGTGCCAGCTCACCAACGGGGGGTATGTACGAGCAGTACTTC.

In regard to this clonotype: At one end the junction does not follow the germline gene, possibly because of a read error. The V call is TRBV20-1, the J call TRBJ2-4; TRBD1 is a possible D gene (7 bases). There are 15 residues in the CDR3. Per the germline V gene, CDR1 is DFQATT and CDR2 is SNEGSKA (reference sequence). The CDR3 region has the DNA TGCAGTGCTGGAGACAGGGTGGGGGGTGAGGACATTCAGTACTTC. It specifies CSAGDRVGGEDIQYF.

This clonotype was seen ten or more times. The genes are TRBV24-1 and TRBJ2-3; 10 nucleotides agree with TRBD2. The CDR3 sequence is 17 residues long. V dropped 1 base and J dropped 5; count of bases not matched to a gene: 8. Germline CDR1 is KGHDR and CDR2 is SFDVKD. The CDR3 region is CATSDFGSGGAKDTQYF. The CDR3 DNA reads as TGTGCCACCAGTGATTTTGGGAGCGGGGGGGCGAAAGATACGCAGTATTTT.

Here the CDR3 DNA reads TGTGCCAGCAGGGGAGGACTCTATGGCTACACCTTC. Protein product: CASRGGLYGYTF. The rearrangement uses TRBV6-5 and TRBJ1-2; D is uncertain. Germline assignment: CDR1 MNHEY and CDR2 SVGAGI. This CDR3 spans 12 amino acids. Trimming took 6 bases from V and 4 from J, leaving 9 bases between them.

This clonotype came up a few times. The J gene is TRBJ2-2, the V gene TRBV4-2, with 8 bases lining up with TRBD1. The CDR3 extends over 16 amino acids. V dropped 3 bases and J dropped 2; count of bases not matched to a gene: 5. Per germline, CDR1 LGHNA and CDR2 YNFKEQ. This CDR3 reads CASSQRDRSNTGELFF. The CDR3 DNA reads as TGTGCCAGCAGCCAGAGGGACAGGTCCAACACCGGGGAGCTGTTTTTT.

This clonotype was detected a few times. The V gene is TRBV7-2, the J gene TRBJ2-7; D remains ambiguous. CDR3 size: 12 residues. Trimming removed 8 bases from V and 0 bases from J, with 8 bases in between. CDR1 SGHTA and CDR2 FQGNSA come from the germline V gene. CDR3 region: CASVLNSYEQYF. The CDR3 region has the DNA TGTGCCAGCGTACTCAACTCCTACGAGCAGTACTTC.

This chain connects TRBV29-1 to TRBJ1-1; 7 bases line up with TRBD1. CDR3 length: 14 amino acids. The junction had 8 bases not matched to a gene; V was cut back by 6 bases and J by 1 base. The germline V gene has CDR1 SQVTM and CDR2 ANQGSEA. CDR3 DNA: TGCAGCGTGGCCCCGACAGGGCCGAACACTGAAGCTTTCTTT. Protein product: CSVAPTGPNTEAFF.

The chain couples TRBV20-1 to TRBJ2-7; TRBD2 aligns across 8 bases. From germline, CDR1 is DFQATT and CDR2 SNEGSKA (reference sequence). This CDR3 comprises 13 residues. After removal of 3 bases from V and 5 bases from J, the junction contained 6 bases not matched to a gene. The CDR3 sequence is CSASGRAVHEQYF. The DNA of the CDR3 is TGCAGTGCTAGCGGGAGGGCCGTCCACGAGCAGTACTTC.

In this sample, this clonotype turned up a few times. V usage is TRBV7-8 and J usage is TRBJ2-5, with 7 bases that match TRBD1. J gave up 4 bases and V 4 bases, and 6 bases lay outside the gene matches. Germline V lookup: CDR1 SGHVS, CDR2 FQNEAQ. CDR3 length: 14 residues. CDR3 nucleotides: TGTGCCAGCAGCTCGGACAGGATCGGAGAGACCCAGTACTTC. It yields the protein CASSSDRIGETQYF.

This clonotype was picked up a small number of times. The V gene is TRBV28, the J gene TRBJ1-5, with D perhaps TRBD1 (5 bases). CDR1 is MDHEN, CDR2 SYDVKM, per germline. The CDR3 contains 15 residues. The V end lost 4 bases, the J end lost 0 bases, and 10 bases lay between the germline ends. The CDR3 DNA reads TGTGCCAGCAGTTCACAGGCGTATAGCAATCAGCCCCAGCATTTT. Residues: CASSSQAYSNQPQHF.

This rearrangement joins TRBV4-1 to TRBJ2-3; 8 positions agree with TRBD2. The CDR3 spans 16 residues. Germline V lookup: CDR1 MGHRA, CDR2 YSYEKL. With V trimmed by 1 base and J by 5 bases, 8 bases remained unmatched. The DNA for the CDR3 is TGCGCCAGCAGCCAAGGGCGGACTAGCCCGAAAGATACGCAGTATTTT. Translated, it gives CASSQGRTSPKDTQYF.

This clonotype came up a few times. The rearrangement joins TRBV5-5 to TRBJ2-7, with 9 bases aligning to TRBD1. Trimming cost V 0 bases and J 6 bases; bases outside gene matches: 7. The CDR3 totals 15 residues. Germline CDR1 reads SGHKS; CDR2 reads YYEKEE (reference sequence). The CDR3, as DNA: TGTGCCAGCAGCTTGGGAGGGGGACAGGGACCCGAGCAGTACTTC. Residues: CASSLGGGQGPEQYF. Filled out from reference TRBV5-5 and TRBJ2-7, the complete variable domain reads DAGVTQSPTHLIKTRGQQVTLRCSPISGHKSVSWYQQVLGQGPQFIFQYYEKEERGRGNFPDRFSARQFPNYSSELNVNALLLGDSALYLCASSLGGGQGPEQYFGPGTRLTVT.

The rearrangement joins TRBV4-2 to TRBJ1-2; a weak D match, TRBD1 (6 bases). V lost 0 bases and J lost 2, with 22 bases in between. The CDR3 spans 19 residues. Germline lookup yields CDR1 LGHNA and CDR2 YNFKEQ. The CDR3 sequence: CASSQEMRTGHLTNYGYTF. CDR3 bases: TGTGCCAGCAGCCAAGAGATGAGGACGGGACATCTTACCAACTATGGCTACACCTTC.

The chain carries TRBV20-1 and TRBJ2-1, with D hard to call. This CDR3 comprises 14 residues. Trimming stripped 3 bases from V and 3 bases from J, with 12 bases between. Germline V gene sequence: CDR1 DFQATT, CDR2 SNEGSKA (reference sequence). The CDR3 nucleotides are TGCAGTGCTAGTTTTATCCCTTTCTACAATGAGCAGTTCTTC. It translates to CSASFIPFYNEQFF.

J is TRBJ2-7 and V is TRBV20-1; 10 bases match TRBD2. Trimming took 3 bases from V and 3 from J; bases not matched to a gene: 5. There are 14 residues in the CDR3. Germline CDR1 is DFQATT and CDR2 is SNEGSKA (reference sequence). Here the CDR3 reads CSARSLAGSYEQYF. CDR3 DNA: TGCAGTGCTAGGTCACTAGCGGGGAGCTACGAGCAGTACTTC.

This clonotype occurred a few times. V is TRBV6-5 and J is TRBJ1-1, with D unresolved. CDR1 is MNHEY and CDR2 is SVGAGI in the germline V gene. Trimming took off 2 bases at V and 5 bases at J, with 12 bases between the two ends. This CDR3 region has 14 residues. CDR3: CASSYAPGGTEAFF. The DNA of the CDR3 is TGTGCCAGCAGTTACGCCCCCGGAGGTACTGAAGCTTTCTTT.

This clonotype came up a few times. This chain connects TRBV20-1 to TRBJ2-3, with 10 bases fitting TRBD2. CDR1 is DFQATT, CDR2 SNEGSKA, per germline (reference sequence). This CDR3 has 14 residues. V lost 3 bases, J lost 5 bases, and 5 bases stayed unmatched. CDR3 DNA sequence: TGCAGTGCTAGTGGGACTAGCGAACTAGATACGCAGTATTTT. Protein: CSASGTSELDTQYF.

V and J are TRBV12-3 or TRBV12-4 and TRBJ2-1; 11 positions agree with TRBD2. Unmatched junction bases numbered 15, after V lost 5 bases and J lost 9 bases. The CDR3 covers 17 residues. CDR3 region: CASSRQGASGRPLEQFF. The CDR3 DNA follows: TGTGCCAGCAGTCGCCAGGGAGCTAGCGGGAGGCCCCTTGAGCAGTTCTTC.

The V gene is TRBV21-1, the J gene TRBJ2-1; the table assigns TRBD1, which was not confirmed against the DNA. TRBV21-1 constitutes a pseudogene. The CDR3 sequence is 13 residues long. In nucleotides, the CDR3 is TGTGCCAGAGACAGGGTAACCTACAATGAGCAGTTCTTC. This gives the protein CARDRVTYNEQFF.

Written as DNA, the CDR3 is TGTGCCAGCAGTTCGGGGCCAGTAAATTACAATGAGCAGTTCTTC. Protein: CASSSGPVNYNEQFF. This chain connects TRBV12-3 or TRBV12-4 to TRBJ2-1; D tentatively fits TRBD1 or TRBD2 (5 bases each). Trimming took 4 bases from V and 4 from J, leaving 14 bases between them. The CDR3 length is 15 residues.

In this sample, this clonotype turned up many times. This chain joins TRBV5-1 and TRBJ1-6; D not certain. Per germline, CDR1 SGHRS and CDR2 YFSETQ. The CDR3 loop spans 15 amino acids. Trimming cost V 0 bases and J 7 bases, with 11 bases left between them. The CDR3 spells CASSLDPPGNSPLHF. DNA for the CDR3: TGCGCCAGCAGCTTGGACCCCCCTGGGAATTCACCCCTCCACTTT.

There are many counts of this clonotype. The chain joins TRBV12-3 or TRBV12-4 to TRBJ2-5; D uncertain. The ends were cut back, 2 bases at V and 5 bases at J, with 3 bases in the middle. CDR3 length: 11 residues. The DNA for the CDR3 is TGTGCCAGCAGTTTATCGGAGACCCAGTACTTC. Translating it yields CASSLSETQYF.

In this sample, this clonotype turned up a few times. The V and J genes are TRBV10-3 and TRBJ1-6, with TRBD1 matching 9 bases. Germline V gene lookup returns CDR1 ENHRY and CDR2 SYGVKD. The CDR3 contains 17 residues. Trimming at V came to 7 bases and at J to 1 base, leaving 8 bases not matched to a gene. The CDR3 protein is CAITKDRGTSYNSPLHF. The CDR3 region has the DNA TGTGCCATCACCAAGGACAGGGGAACTTCCTATAATTCACCCCTCCACTTT.

The table lists this clonotype with a few counts. The V call is TRBV29-1, the J call TRBJ1-3, with D hard to call. This CDR3 has 14 amino acids. The V end was cut by 7 bases, the J end by 0 bases, with 13 bases between. Germline loops: CDR1 SQVTM, CDR2 ANQGSEA. Written as DNA, the CDR3 is TGCAGCGCAATACAGTCCCCCTCTGGAAACACCATATATTTT. It yields the protein CSAIQSPSGNTIYF.

This clonotype was counted only a few times. V is TRBV30 and J is TRBJ2-5; 8 nucleotides agree with TRBD2. CDR3 length equals 17 residues. Germline values: CDR1 GTSNPN, CDR2 SVGIG (reference sequence). V shed 0 bases and J 5 bases; nucleotides not matched to a gene: 14. This CDR3 is CAWSVRRPGGRRETQYF. CDR3 nucleotides: TGTGCCTGGAGTGTACGGAGGCCGGGCGGGAGGAGGGAGACCCAGTACTTC.

This rearrangement joins TRBV10-3 to TRBJ2-2, with D possibly called TRBD1 or TRBD2 (7 bases each). Trimming left V 4 bases short and J 4 bases short, with 22 bases between. This CDR3 contains 18 residues. Germline CDR1 ENHRY, CDR2 SYGVKD. The CDR3 DNA is TGTGCCATCAGTGCCGTATATGCGGGGGACAGTGGCACCGGGGAGCTGTTTTTT. It yields the protein CAISAVYAGDSGTGELFF.

The chain joins TRBV10-3 to TRBJ2-3, with 11 bases matching TRBD2. The J segment lost 1 base and the V segment lost 7 bases, leaving 4 bases of the junction unmatched. This CDR3 contains 15 residues. Germline CDR1 and CDR2: ENHRY and SYGVKD. In DNA form, the CDR3 reads TGTGCCATCAACGAACTAGCGGGGGGCACAGATACGCAGTATTTT. Its protein product is CAINELAGGTDTQYF.

DNA for the CDR3: TGTGCCATCAGTGAGGGGTTGCGGGAGACCCAGTACTTC. As protein: CAISEGLRETQYF. The chain employs TRBV10-3 and TRBJ2-5, with unresolved D. The CDR3 length is 13 residues. The V and J ends lost 2 bases and 5 bases respectively, with 9 bases between them. CDR1 and CDR2 from the germline V gene are ENHRY and SYGVKD.

The V and J genes are TRBV7-3 and TRBJ2-3, with 7 bases lining up with TRBD2. V was clipped by 5 bases and J by 2 bases; unmatched bases: 10. The germline V gene has CDR1 SGHTA and CDR2 FQGTGA. The CDR3 runs 16 residues. CDR3: CASSAQGSGPTDTQYF. DNA of the CDR3: TGTGCCAGCAGCGCCCAGGGTAGCGGGCCCACAGATACGCAGTATTTT.